This T cell receptor (beta chain) was identified in a study of cytomegalovirus exposure and HLA in healthy donors. Findings of the study overall: A missense DCLRE1C variant was associated with V- and J-gene trimming of TCR beta chains in a later analysis, and an independent cohort replicated the association. TCR beta sequences reportedly predicted most subjects' HLA-A and HLA-B alleles accurately. A later analysis linked around 15,000 TCR beta sequences to HLA alleles at 0.05 false discovery rate.

Germline V lookup: CDR1 MDHEN, CDR2 SYDVKM. CDR3 length equals 12 residues. V shed 6 bases and J 6 bases; nucleotides not matched to a gene: 5. The PCR contained 60 Vbeta and 13 Jbeta primers. Using immunoSEQ multiplex PCR, the repertoire was profiled, and TCRdb retains in-frame clones only, with some absent. The table lists under 55,000 clones, approximately 70% of them singletons. Turning to this clone: Its target is not known.

The source is a woman between 50 and 59 years old in good health and CMV-seronegative. The chain couples TRBV28 to TRBJ2-7; TRBD1 aligns across 7 bases. Material for sequencing was PBMCs. The CDR3 DNA sequence: TGTGCCAGCAGCCGACAGGGTGTCGAGCAGTACTTC. This gives the protein CASSRQGVEQYF.